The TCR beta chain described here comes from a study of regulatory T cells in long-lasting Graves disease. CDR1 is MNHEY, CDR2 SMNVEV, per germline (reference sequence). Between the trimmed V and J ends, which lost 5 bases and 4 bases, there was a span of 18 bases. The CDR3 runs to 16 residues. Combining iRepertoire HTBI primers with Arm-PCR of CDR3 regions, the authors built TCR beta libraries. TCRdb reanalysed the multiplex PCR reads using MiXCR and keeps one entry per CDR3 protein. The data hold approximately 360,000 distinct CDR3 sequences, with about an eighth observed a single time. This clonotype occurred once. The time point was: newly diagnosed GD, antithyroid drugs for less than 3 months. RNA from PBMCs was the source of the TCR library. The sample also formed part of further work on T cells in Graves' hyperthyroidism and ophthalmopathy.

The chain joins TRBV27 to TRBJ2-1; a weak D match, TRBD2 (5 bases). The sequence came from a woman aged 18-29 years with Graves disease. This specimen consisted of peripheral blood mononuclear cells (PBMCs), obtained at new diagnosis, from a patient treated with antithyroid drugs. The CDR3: CASSPLPGKIYNEQFF. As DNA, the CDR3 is TGTGCCAGCAGTCCCCTTCCGGGGAAAATTTACAATGAGCAGTTCTTC.